This passage covers 20 T cell receptor beta chains from one sample sequenced in a study of blood T cells in healthy people across ages. The authors ran a second PCR of about 6 to 11 cycles using a sample-barcoded 5' primer and a J-beta primer mix. TCRdb used MiXCR to reprocess the 5' RACE reads, holding one entry per CDR3 protein. The sample yields about 1.8 million distinct CDR3 sequences, around half seen once. Material: blood. All receptors come from a woman aged 35 to 49 in good health.

This chain joins TRBV20-1 and TRBJ2-3; a possible D gene is TRBD2 (6 bases). V was shortened by 5 bases and J by 1 base, with 16 bases between the two germline ends. The CDR3 length is 15 residues. Germline CDR1 DFQATT, CDR2 SNEGSKA (reference sequence). CDR3 residues: CSAPSGGVGTDTQYF. The CDR3 region has the DNA TGCAGTGCTCCCTCTGGCGGGGTGGGCACAGATACGCAGTATTTT.

This clonotype was observed once. This rearrangement joins TRBV12-5 to TRBJ2-1; 8 bases match TRBD2. V lost 7 bases to trimming and J lost 3 bases; unmatched junction nucleotides: 8. The CDR3 spans 15 residues. CDR1 LGHNT and CDR2 FRNRAP come from the germline V gene. The CDR3 region has the DNA TGTGCTAGTGCGAAGTCTGGGACTAGCTACAATGAGCAGTTCTTC. Encoded protein: CASAKSGTSYNEQFF. The whole variable domain, remainder taken from reference TRBV12-5 and TRBJ2-1, is DARVTQTPRHKVTEMGQEVTMRCQPILGHNTVFWYRQTMMQGLELLAYFRNRAPLDDSGMPKDRFSAEMPDATLATLKIQPSEPRDSAVYFCASAKSGTSYNEQFFGPGTRLTVL.

This sequence joins TRBV15 and TRBJ2-7, with a weak D call TRBD1 (6 bases). The CDR3 loop spans 14 amino acids. With 0 bases removed from V and 2 bases from J, the gap between germline ends came to 8 bases. CDR1 and CDR2 (germline): LNHNV, YYDKDF (reference sequence). CDR3 in DNA: TGTGCCACCAGCAGAGATGGGGGCCCCTACGAGCAGTACTTC. As protein: CATSRDGGPYEQYF. The full variable domain, with the rest looked up from reference TRBV15 and TRBJ2-7, is DAMVIQNPRYQVTQFGKPVTLSCSQTLNHNVMYWYQQKSSQAPKLLFHYYDKDFNNEADTPDNFQSRRPNTSFCFLDIRSPGLGDTAMYLCATSRDGGPYEQYFGPGTRLTVT.

This sequence joins TRBV18 and TRBJ2-5; TRBD1 might be the D (6 bases). Gene TRBJ2-4 matches the end of the DNA better, so the J call may be wrong. CDR3 length equals 15 residues. CDR1 and CDR2 from the germline V gene are KGHSH and LQKENI. The CDR3 sequence is CASSPGGATKNIQYF. The CDR3 DNA sequence: TGTGCCAGCTCACCAGGGGGCGCAACCAAAAACATTCAGTACTTC.

This clonotype was found many times. The chain is built from TRBV9 and TRBJ1-2; 9 bases fit TRBD1. CDR1 and CDR2 from the germline V gene are SGDLS and YYNGEE. This CDR3 region has 17 residues. With 4 bases clipped from V and 0 bases from J, the junction kept 10 bases outside the gene matches. Here the CDR3 DNA reads TGTGCCAGCAGCCTTTTGGGACAGGGAAGAACTAACTATGGCTACACCTTC. Its protein product is CASSLLGQGRTNYGYTF. Supplemented by reference TRBV9 and TRBJ1-2, the full variable domain reads DSGVTQTPKHLITATGQRVTLRCSPRSGDLSVYWYQQSLDQGLQFLIQYYNGEERAKGNILERFSAQQFPDLHSELNLSSLELGDSALYFCASSLLGQGRTNYGYTFGSGTRLTVV.

The V and J genes are TRBV27 and TRBJ2-1; D uncertain. This CDR3 has 14 residues. CDR1 and CDR2 from the germline V gene are MNHEY and SMNVEV (reference sequence). Between the trimmed V and J ends, which lost 4 bases and 3 bases, there was a span of 10 bases. The DNA for the CDR3 is TGTGCCAGCAGTTCCACGGCAGGCTACAATGAGCAGTTCTTC. Encoded protein: CASSSTAGYNEQFF.

The V and J genes are TRBV10-3 and TRBJ1-1; D perhaps matches TRBD1 (6 bases). The CDR3 spans 13 residues. The germline CDR1 and CDR2 sequences are ENHRY and SYGVKD. V was cut by 8 bases and J by 1 base, with 11 bases left in between. The CDR3 DNA sequence: TGTGCCATCGCGGGGGGCACGAACACTGAAGCTTTCTTT. Encoded protein: CAIAGGTNTEAFF.

V and J are TRBV28 and TRBJ2-7; D is uncertain. CDR1 MDHEN and CDR2 SYDVKM come from the germline V gene. Deletions cut 2 bases from V and 2 bases from J, with 10 bases between. The CDR3 contains 14 residues. In DNA, the CDR3 is TGTGCCAGCAGTTTACGATTTGTCGCCTACGAGCAGTACTTC. Its protein is CASSLRFVAYEQYF. The entire variable domain, with the rest obtained from reference TRBV28 and TRBJ2-7, is as follows: DVKVTQSSRYLVKRTGEKVFLECVQDMDHENMFWYRQDPGLGLRLIYFSYDVKMKEKGDIPEGYSVSREKKERFSLILESASTNQTSMYLCASSLRFVAYEQYFGPGTRLTVT.

This clonotype turned up a few times. The V gene is TRBV4-2, the J gene TRBJ2-1; 8 bases align to TRBD2. CDR1 and CDR2 from the germline V gene are LGHNA and YNFKEQ. J was trimmed by 4 bases and V by 0 bases; bases with no gene match: 8. The CDR3 contains 17 residues. The CDR3 DNA reads TGTGCCAGCAGCCAAGAACCAAATAGCGGGGCGTACAATGAGCAGTTCTTC. Translation: CASSQEPNSGAYNEQFF.

In its sample, this clonotype was seen a few times. The V call is TRBV6-5, the J call TRBJ2-5; D may correspond to TRBD1 or TRBD2 (8 bases each). This CDR3 is built from 16 residues. Germline CDR1 reads MNHEY; CDR2 reads SVGAGI. Trimming removed 6 bases from V and 4 bases from J, with 21 bases in between. The CDR3 DNA is TGTGCCAGCAGCCCATCGCAGGGGGCGGGGGGAGAGACCCAGTACTTC. It encodes CASSPSQGAGGETQYF.

The genes are TRBV20-1 and TRBJ1-1, with D tentatively TRBD1 (5 bases). Trimming removed 2 bases from V and 10 bases from J, with 11 bases in between. This CDR3 has 11 residues. The V gene's germline CDR1 is DFQATT and CDR2 SNEGSKA (reference sequence). The CDR3 region has the DNA TGCAGTGCTAGACGGTCAGGGAGAGCTTTCTTT. Translated: CSARRSGRAFF.

The chain recombines TRBV27 with TRBJ2-3, with D possibly being TRBD2 (5 bases). The CDR3 has 11 residues. Germline V CDR1 and CDR2: MNHEY, SMNVEV (reference sequence). Trimming removed 6 bases from V and 6 bases from J, with 7 bases in between. DNA of the CDR3: TGTGCCAGCAGGCGGGTGGATACGCAGTATTTT. Protein sequence: CASRRVDTQYF.

The chain uses TRBV2 and TRBJ2-3, with D unclear. The CDR3 has 14 residues. Trimming removed 7 bases from V and 6 bases from J, with 17 bases in between. Germline V gene data show CDR1 as SNHLY and CDR2 as FYNNEI. DNA for the CDR3: TGTGCCAGCACCGAACCGATAAATGGGGATACGCAGTATTTT. This codes for CASTEPINGDTQYF. Full variable domain (missing parts from reference TRBV2 and TRBJ2-3): EPEVTQTPSHQVTQMGQEVILRCVPISNHLYFYWYRQILGQKVEFLVSFYNNEISEKSEIFDDQFSVERPDGSNFTLKIRSTKLEDSAMYFCASTEPINGDTQYFGPGTRLTVL.

The chain joins TRBV29-1 to TRBJ1-2, with 11 bases fitting TRBD1. V shed 6 bases and J 10 bases; nucleotides not matched to a gene: 16. The germline V gene has CDR1 SQVTM and CDR2 ANQGSEA. This CDR3 comprises 15 residues. The CDR3 sequence: CSVGQGARRGSDYTF. Here the CDR3 DNA reads TGCAGCGTCGGACAGGGGGCGCGCAGGGGCTCTGACTACACCTTC.

The chain couples TRBV7-3 to TRBJ2-1; 12 bases agree with TRBD2. V lost 3 bases and J lost 8; bases outside the gene matches: 5. This CDR3 has 15 amino acids. Germline loops: CDR1 SGHTA, CDR2 FQGTGA. The CDR3: CASSFRLAGVDEQFF. The CDR3 DNA reads TGTGCCAGCAGCTTTAGACTAGCGGGGGTGGATGAGCAGTTCTTC.

This clonotype appeared a few times. The chain is built from TRBV20-1 and TRBJ2-7, with D possibly being TRBD2 (6 bases). Germline CDR1 DFQATT, CDR2 SNEGSKA (reference sequence). This CDR3 contains 14 residues. V dropped 3 bases and J dropped 1 base, with 13 bases sitting between them. CDR3 loop: CSASRGTRSYEQYF. DNA of the CDR3: TGCAGTGCTAGCCGGGGGACGAGGTCCTACGAGCAGTACTTC.

Regarding this clonotype: Given a much more abundant clone one base away, this may be a read error. The rearrangement links TRBV27 to TRBJ1-2; possible D gene TRBD1, 5 bases. The CDR3 has 13 residues. CDR1 is MNHEY, CDR2 SMNVEV, per germline (reference sequence). The CDR3 is CAISLSGNYGYTF. CDR3 DNA sequence: TGTGCCATCAGTTTATCAGGGAACTATGGCTACACCTTC.

This clonotype came up a few times. The chain employs TRBV20-1 and TRBJ1-2; 7 nucleotides match TRBD1. Looked up from germline, CDR1 is DFQATT and CDR2 is SNEGSKA (reference sequence). The CDR3 totals 12 residues. V trimming: 3 bases; J trimming: 8 bases; junction bases outside the gene matches: 6. The CDR3 region is CSASHTGVGYTF. DNA of the CDR3: TGCAGTGCTAGCCATACAGGGGTAGGCTACACCTTC.

The chain links TRBV4-3 to TRBJ1-4, with D possibly being TRBD1 (6 bases). The germline V and J ends were trimmed by 0 bases and 5 bases, with 16 bases remaining between them. CDR1 is LGHNA and CDR2 is YSLEER in the germline V gene. This CDR3 is 17 amino acids long. CDR3 sequence reads: CASSQESGLQGNEKLFF. In DNA, the CDR3 is TGCGCCAGCAGCCAAGAGTCAGGGTTACAGGGCAATGAAAAACTGTTTTTT.

This clonotype occurred a few times. V gene TRBV24-1 combines with J gene TRBJ2-1, with D perhaps being TRBD1 or TRBD2 (5 bases each). The CDR3 loop spans 14 amino acids. The germline gives CDR1 KGHDR, CDR2 SFDVKD. V gave up 5 bases and J gave up 6 bases, with 13 bases separating them. The CDR3 coding sequence is TGTGCCACCAGTGTGAGGGGCGGAGGCAATGAGCAGTTCTTC. As protein: CATSVRGGGNEQFF.